These T cell receptor beta chains were read from a single sample in a study of shared clonotypes between healthy human individuals. The method was immunoSEQ multiplex PCR; TCRdb's version includes in-frame clones alone and lacks a portion of them. The sample records some 1.5 million clones, approximately 98% being singletons. The sequenced sample was naive CD4+ T cells sorted from blood. These receptor sequences come from a man aged 25 to 40 in good health. CDR3s include the opening cysteine and the closing phenylalanine or tryptophan. D genes are given only for firm matches. The size entry is marked missing in some rows and otherwise reads once, few, many or a size class.

D,length,J,size,V,CDR3,DNA
NA,13,TRBJ2-3,NA,TRBV7-2,CASSPDYTDTQYF,TGTGCCAGCAGCCCCGACTACACAGATACGCAGTATTTT
TRBD1,15,TRBJ2-7,NA,TRBV5-6,CASSSAGQGFYEQYF,TGTGCCAGCAGCTCCGCTGGACAGGGGTTCTACGAGCAGTACTTC
TRBD1,16,TRBJ1-5,NA,TRBV2,CASSRDRGNPSQPQHF,TGTGCCAGCAGCCGCGACAGGGGCAACCCGAGTCAGCCCCAGCATTTT
NA,17,TRBJ2-3,NA,TRBV5-5,CASSPPPTGTSTDTQYF,TGTGCCAGCAGCCCGCCACCGACAGGAACTAGCACAGATACGCAGTATTTT
NA,18,TRBJ2-1,NA,TRBV7-9,CASSLRPIAVGSYNEQFF,TGTGCCAGCAGCTTAAGGCCAATAGCGGTGGGCTCCTACAATGAGCAGTTCTTC
NA,15,TRBJ2-7,NA,TRBV7-8,CASSLVRGSQGEQYF,TGTGCCAGCAGCTTAGTAAGGGGATCCCAGGGGGAGCAGTACTTC
NA,15,TRBJ2-6,NA,TRBV28,CASRDAGSGANVLTF,TGTGCCAGCCGGGACGCGGGTTCTGGGGCCAACGTCCTGACTTTC
NA,13,TRBJ2-7,NA,TRBV19,CASTHRVGYEQYF,TGTGCCAGTACCCACAGGGTGGGCTACGAGCAGTACTTC
NA,16,TRBJ1-5,once,TRBV4-3,CASSQDRRYSNQPQHF,TGCGCCAGCAGCCAAGATCGAAGATATAGCAATCAGCCCCAGCATTTT
TRBD1,12,TRBJ1-2,NA,TRBV5-4,CAFGQAGNGYTF,TGTGCCTTCGGACAGGCCGGAAATGGCTACACCTTC
NA,12,TRBJ2-7,NA,TRBV10-3,CAISEGNYEQYF,TGTGCCATCAGTGAGGGGAACTACGAGCAGTACTTC
TRBD2,20,TRBJ2-7,NA,TRBV2,CASSGQETGPGLAGRYEQYF,TGTGCCAGCAGTGGGCAGGAGACGGGACCGGGACTAGCGGGCCGCTACGAGCAGTACTTC
NA,13,TRBJ2-5,NA,TRBV5-1,CASSVERGRTQYF,TGCGCCAGCAGCGTAGAACGGGGGAGGACCCAGTACTTC
TRBD1,16,TRBJ2-2,NA,TRBV15,CATSDGHGDRPLELFF,TGTGCCACCAGCGACGGCCATGGGGACAGACCATTGGAGCTGTTTTTT
TRBD1,12,TRBJ1-2,NA,TRBV30,CAWRTGNYGYTF,TGTGCCTGGAGGACAGGGAACTATGGCTACACCTTC
NA,15,TRBJ2-3,NA,TRBV6-1,CASSEADYRTDTQYF,TGTGCCAGCAGTGAAGCGGACTACCGCACAGATACGCAGTATTTT
NA,14,TRBJ2-3,NA,TRBV18,CASSPPGFTDTQYF,TGTGCCAGCTCACCACCAGGGTTCACAGATACGCAGTATTTT
NA,16,TRBJ1-2,NA,TRBV19,CASSITNQPGAYGYTF,TGTGCCAGTAGTATTACTAATCAGCCGGGGGCTTATGGCTACACCTTC
TRBD1,14,TRBJ1-1,NA,TRBV29-1,CSARRDRGNTEAFF,TGCAGCGCGCGCCGGGACAGGGGAAACACTGAAGCTTTCTTT
NA,13,TRBJ2-7,NA,TRBV5-5,CASSFLGAGEQYF,TGTGCCAGCAGCTTTTTAGGGGCTGGCGAGCAGTACTTC
TRBD1,17,TRBJ2-1,NA,TRBV5-1,CASSTRHDRGRYNEQFF,TGCGCCAGCAGCACCCGACACGACAGGGGGCGATACAATGAGCAGTTCTTC
NA,16,TRBJ2-7,NA,TRBV5-4,CASRTKTGPSGYEQYF,TGTGCCAGCAGAACCAAGACTGGACCCTCTGGGTACGAGCAGTACTTC
NA,14,TRBJ2-2,once,TRBV29-1,CSSRDQGNTGELFF,TGCAGCAGCAGGGACCAAGGGAACACCGGGGAGCTGTTTTTT
NA,15,TRBJ2-4,NA,TRBV4-1,CASSQPKRAGNIQYF,TGCGCCAGCAGCCAACCTAAAAGGGCGGGAAACATTCAGTACTTC
NA,15,TRBJ1-2,NA,TRBV7-9,CASSMDRGRSYGYTF,TGTGCCAGCAGCATGGACCGCGGACGTAGCTATGGCTACACCTTC
NA,15,TRBJ1-1,NA,TRBV18,CASSPLISQNTEAFF,TGTGCCAGCTCACCACTGATCAGCCAGAACACTGAAGCTTTCTTT
TRBD1,13,TRBJ1-2,NA,TRBV5-1,CASSSGQGIGYTF,TGCGCCAGCAGCTCGGGACAGGGAATTGGCTACACCTTC
TRBD2,19,TRBJ2-3,NA,TRBV10-3,CAISEIPGLAGLATDTQYF,TGTGCCATCAGTGAAATACCGGGACTAGCGGGACTTGCCACAGATACGCAGTATTTT
TRBD2,14,TRBJ2-5,NA,TRBV6-1,CASSGTLAGQTQYF,TGTGCCAGCAGTGGAACTTTAGCGGGACAGACCCAGTACTTC
NA,13,TRBJ2-5,NA,TRBV15,CATSRALSETQYF,TGTGCCACCAGCAGGGCACTGTCTGAGACCCAGTACTTC
NA,14,TRBJ1-1,NA,TRBV18,CASSPEVMNTEAFF,TGTGCCAGCTCACCTGAGGTTATGAACACTGAAGCTTTCTTT
NA,15,TRBJ2-7,NA,TRBV7-6,CASSRGNGAPYEQYF,TGTGCCAGCAGCAGGGGAAACGGAGCACCGTACGAGCAGTACTTC
NA,12,TRBJ1-1,NA,TRBV11-2,CASSLRGTEAFF,TGTGCCAGCAGCTTAAGGGGGACTGAAGCTTTCTTT
NA,12,TRBJ2-3,NA,TRBV5-1,CASSSLADTQYF,TGCGCCAGCAGCTCCCTAGCGGATACGCAGTATTTT
NA,14,TRBJ2-7,NA,TRBV6-6,CASLNVGGIYEQYF,TGTGCCAGCCTCAACGTGGGAGGCATCTACGAGCAGTACTTC
NA,12,TRBJ2-2,NA,TRBV27,CASSPGRGELFF,TGTGCCAGCAGTCCAGGAAGGGGGGAGCTGTTTTTT
NA,14,TRBJ2-1,NA,TRBV11-2,CASSLRGGVGEQFF,TGTGCCAGCAGCTTAAGGGGCGGGGTTGGTGAGCAGTTCTTC
NA,16,TRBJ1-5,NA,TRBV5-5,CASSIRWENSNQPQHF,TGTGCCAGCAGCATCCGCTGGGAGAATAGCAATCAGCCCCAGCATTTT
NA,14,TRBJ1-1,once,TRBV5-1,CASSPDVYTFEAFF,TGCGCCAGCAGCCCGGATGTCTACACGTTTGAAGCTTTCTTT
TRBD2,16,TRBJ2-2,once,TRBV6-5,CASSYSPSGNPGELFF,TGTGCCAGCAGTTACTCTCCTAGCGGGAACCCCGGGGAGCTGTTTTTT
TRBD1,19,TRBJ2-6,NA,TRBV27,CASSLRQGLPVSGANVLTF,TGTGCCAGCAGTCTGCGACAGGGGCTACCCGTCTCTGGGGCCAACGTCCTGACTTTC